Reported below is one TCR beta chain. Antigen: not known. The study ran its PCR with 60 Vbeta and 13 Jbeta primers. The repertoire was sequenced with immunoSEQ multiplex PCR; TCRdb's copy has only in-frame clones and lacks some. The listing contains just over 150,000 clones. This sample is drawn from a study of cytomegalovirus exposure and HLA in healthy donors. General study findings and limits: Links to common viral pathogens appeared, in a later analysis, for several of the most significant clusters. Most TCR sequences were rare, but some public TCRs occurred in many donors. TCR beta sequences reportedly predicted most subjects' HLA-A and HLA-B alleles accurately.

Healthy donors of bone marrow made up the group. The germline CDR1 and CDR2 sequences are SEHNR and FQNEAQ (reference sequence). The CDR3 is 16 amino acids. After removal of 3 bases from V and 6 bases from J, the junction contained 10 bases not matched to a gene. The gene calls are TRBV7-9 and TRBJ1-4; 7 bases fit TRBD1. The sequenced material came from PBMCs. This clonotype was sampled from a woman aged 60-75 years in good health and CMV-seronegative. The CDR3 sequence is CASSFVEAGGHEKLFF. The DNA for the CDR3 is TGTGCCAGCAGCTTCGTAGAGGCAGGGGGACATGAAAAACTGTTTTTT.